This TCR beta chain was obtained from a study of cytomegalovirus exposure and HLA in healthy donors. General study results and limits: When a later analysis was performed, an Asian-associated ancestry cluster reportedly had fewer N-insertions than the approximately 600-donor mean. Beyond CMV serostatus, there was no information to go on about immune exposure. HLA alleles were associated with 15,000 to 20,000 TCR beta sequences in a later analysis at 0.05 false discovery rate.

This clone was observed a single time. What it binds is unknown. Primers included in the PCR were 60 Vbeta and 13 Jbeta primers. The table came from immunoSEQ multiplex PCR; TCRdb's copy has only in-frame clones and leaves some out. The table has 110,000 to 150,000 clones, roughly 71% seen once; the top ten hold roughly 6.6%. Deletions cut 3 bases from V and 1 base from J, with 12 bases between. The CDR3 covers 15 residues. The germline V gene encodes CDR1 LNHDA and CDR2 SQIVND (reference sequence). The receptor was derived from a man aged 30 to 45 in good health and CMV-seronegative. The V call is TRBV19, the J call TRBJ1-1, with unresolved D. Sequencing was performed on PBMCs. The CDR3 reads CASSIGHGRNTEAFF. The CDR3 bases are TGTGCCAGTAGTATTGGGCACGGAAGGAACACTGAAGCTTTCTTT. The entire variable domain, with the rest obtained from reference TRBV19 and TRBJ1-1, is as follows: DGGITQSPKYLFRKEGQNVTLSCEQNLNHDAMYWYRQDPGQGLRLIYYSQIVNDFQKGDIAEGYSVSREKKESFPLTVTSAQKNPTAFYLCASSIGHGRNTEAFFGQGTRLTVV.